This T cell receptor (beta chain) originates from a study of metastatic and nonmetastatic thyroid tumors. No patient received treatment before thyroid surgery. In the original workflow: The study took CDR3 differences across clinicopathological groups and made a distant-metastasis classifier for papillary thyroid cancer from them. With MiXCR, TCRdb called clones anew from the PCR reads. TCRdb's processing, not the study's, gives the V and J calls here. This table has some 60,000 clones, roughly 29% appearing once. V shed 6 bases and J shed 3 bases, with 14 bases lying between them. CDR3 length: 15 residues. The germline CDR1 and CDR2 sequences are MNHNS and SASEGT. To note about this clone: The antigen is not known.

Findings and caveats of the study: Malignant thyroid tumors reportedly had TCR beta diversity that was significantly higher than in benign nodules, in blood and tumor.

This chain connects TRBV6-1 to TRBJ2-2; unclear D gene. The receptor was derived from a female donor with papillary thyroid cancer or a benign thyroid nodule (not recorded which). Some clones in this sample may be carry-over from other donors' samples. Material for sequencing was blood. CDR3: CASRKEGIYTGELFF. CDR3 DNA: TGTGCCAGCAGAAAAGAAGGGATATACACCGGGGAGCTGTTTTTT.